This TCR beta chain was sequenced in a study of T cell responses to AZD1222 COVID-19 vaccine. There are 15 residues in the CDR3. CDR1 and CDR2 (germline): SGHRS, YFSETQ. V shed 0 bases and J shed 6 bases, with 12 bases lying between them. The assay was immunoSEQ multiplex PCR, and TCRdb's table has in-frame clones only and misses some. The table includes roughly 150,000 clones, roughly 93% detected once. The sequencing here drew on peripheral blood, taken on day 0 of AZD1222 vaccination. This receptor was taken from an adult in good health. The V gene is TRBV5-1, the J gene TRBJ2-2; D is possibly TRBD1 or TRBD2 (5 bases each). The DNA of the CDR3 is TGCGCCAGCAGCTTGGCTGTGGGGACGGCCGGGGAGCTGTTTTTT. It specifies CASSLAVGTAGELFF.